This T cell receptor (beta chain) derives from a study of blood T cell repertoires in COVID-19. At the level of the study: Samples came from the United States, Italy and Spain, spanning acute and convalescent COVID-19. Sample material is recorded as cDNA or gDNA derived from T cells, B-cell-depleted T cells, or PBMCs.

This clone came up once. Germline CDR1 and CDR2: SQVTM and ANQGSEA. There are 14 residues in the CDR3. Original processing notes: Reference gene primer amplification gave nucleated cell count estimates. Clones were read by immunoSEQ multiplex PCR, and TCRdb kept only the in-frame ones, dropping some. Clonal size and the V and J genes are those of that table, whereas D and trimming came from the DNA. There are a few hundred thousand clones in the sample; about nine tenths occur only once, and roughly 2.4% lies in the top ten. Sequenced: peripheral blood. This chain connects TRBV29-1 to TRBJ2-5, with 13 bases aligning to TRBD2. The sequence derives from a woman aged 45 to 65 who had recovered from COVID-19. This chain's CDR3 is CRPRTSGRDETQYF. CDR3 coding DNA: TGCAGACCGAGGACTAGCGGGAGAGATGAGACCCAGTACTTC.